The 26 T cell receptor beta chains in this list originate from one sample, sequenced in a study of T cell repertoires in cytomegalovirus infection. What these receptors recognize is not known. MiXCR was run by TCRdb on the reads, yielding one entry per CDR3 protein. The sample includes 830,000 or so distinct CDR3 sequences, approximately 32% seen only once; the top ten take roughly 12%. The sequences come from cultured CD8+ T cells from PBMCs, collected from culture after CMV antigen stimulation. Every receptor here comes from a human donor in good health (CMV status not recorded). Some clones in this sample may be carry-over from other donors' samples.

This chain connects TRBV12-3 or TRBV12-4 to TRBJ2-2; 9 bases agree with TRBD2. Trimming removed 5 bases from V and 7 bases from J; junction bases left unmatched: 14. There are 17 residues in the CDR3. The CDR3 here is CASSHTIAGEIGGELFF. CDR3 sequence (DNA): TGTGCCAGCAGTCATACCATAGCGGGGGAGATTGGCGGGGAGCTGTTTTTT.

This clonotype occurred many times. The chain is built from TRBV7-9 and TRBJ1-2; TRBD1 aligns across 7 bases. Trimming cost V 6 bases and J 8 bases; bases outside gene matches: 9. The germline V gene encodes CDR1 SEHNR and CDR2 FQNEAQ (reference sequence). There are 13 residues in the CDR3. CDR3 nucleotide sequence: TGTGCCAGCAGATTCGGGACAGTCGAGGGCTACACCTTC. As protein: CASRFGTVEGYTF.

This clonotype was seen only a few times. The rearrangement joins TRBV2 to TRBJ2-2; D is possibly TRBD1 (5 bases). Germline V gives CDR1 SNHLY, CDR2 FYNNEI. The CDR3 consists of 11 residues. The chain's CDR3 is CAQGDTGELFF. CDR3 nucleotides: TGTGCTCAAGGGGACACCGGGGAGCTGTTTTTT.

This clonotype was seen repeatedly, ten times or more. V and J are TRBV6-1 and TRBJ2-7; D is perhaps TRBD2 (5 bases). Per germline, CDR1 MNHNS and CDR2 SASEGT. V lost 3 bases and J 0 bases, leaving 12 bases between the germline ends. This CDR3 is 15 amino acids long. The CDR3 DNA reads TGTGCCAGCAGTGACGAGGGTGGAAGCTCCTACGAGCAGTACGTC. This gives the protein CASSDEGGSSYEQYV.

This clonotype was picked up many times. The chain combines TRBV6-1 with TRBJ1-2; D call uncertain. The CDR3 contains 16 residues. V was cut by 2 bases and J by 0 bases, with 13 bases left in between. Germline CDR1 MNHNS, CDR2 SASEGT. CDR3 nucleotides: TGTGCCAGCAGTGAATTTCGGACGGAGCCTAACTATGGCTACACCTTC. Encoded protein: CASSEFRTEPNYGYTF.

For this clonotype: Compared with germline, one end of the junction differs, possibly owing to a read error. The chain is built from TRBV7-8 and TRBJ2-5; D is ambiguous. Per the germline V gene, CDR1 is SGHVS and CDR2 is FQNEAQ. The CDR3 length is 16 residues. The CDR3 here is CAGSSAGPPAIETQYF. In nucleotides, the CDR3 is TGTGCCGGCAGCTCGGCAGGACCCCCGGCAATAGAGACCCAGTACTTC.

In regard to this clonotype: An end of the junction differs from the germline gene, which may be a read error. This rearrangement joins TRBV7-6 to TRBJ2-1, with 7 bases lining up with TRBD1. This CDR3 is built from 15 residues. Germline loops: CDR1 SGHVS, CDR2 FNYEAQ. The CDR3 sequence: CVSSYTGESYNEQFF. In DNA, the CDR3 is TGTGTCAGCAGCTATACAGGGGAATCCTACAATGAGCAGTTCTTC.

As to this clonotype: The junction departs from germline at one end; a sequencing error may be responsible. The CDR3 reads CAGSLKDRGNEQFF. CDR3 coding DNA: TGTGCCGGCAGCTTAAAAGACAGGGGGAATGAGCAGTTCTTC. The chain has TRBV7-9 and TRBJ2-1; 9 positions match TRBD1. CDR1 and CDR2 (germline): SEHNR, FQNEAQ (reference sequence). The CDR3 contains 14 residues.

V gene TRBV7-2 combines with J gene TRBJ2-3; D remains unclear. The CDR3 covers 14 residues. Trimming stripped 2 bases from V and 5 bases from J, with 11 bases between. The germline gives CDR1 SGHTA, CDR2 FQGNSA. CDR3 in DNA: TGTGCCAGCAGCTTAACATGGTCTCAAGATACGCAGTATTTT. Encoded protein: CASSLTWSQDTQYF.

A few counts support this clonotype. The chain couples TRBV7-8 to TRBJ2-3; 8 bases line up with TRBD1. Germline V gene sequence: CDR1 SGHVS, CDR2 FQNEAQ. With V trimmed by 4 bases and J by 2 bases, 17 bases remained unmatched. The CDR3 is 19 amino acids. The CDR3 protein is CASSSRELDRGPLTDTQYF. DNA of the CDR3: TGTGCCAGCAGCTCCAGGGAACTTGACAGGGGTCCGCTCACAGATACGCAGTATTTT.

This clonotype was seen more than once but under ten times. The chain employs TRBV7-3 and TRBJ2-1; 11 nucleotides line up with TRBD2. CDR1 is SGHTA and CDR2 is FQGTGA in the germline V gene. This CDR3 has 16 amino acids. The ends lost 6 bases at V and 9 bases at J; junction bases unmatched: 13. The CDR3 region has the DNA TGTGCCAGCAGACCTTTAGCGGGGGGGCTTTTCGGTGAGCAGTTCTTC. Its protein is CASRPLAGGLFGEQFF.

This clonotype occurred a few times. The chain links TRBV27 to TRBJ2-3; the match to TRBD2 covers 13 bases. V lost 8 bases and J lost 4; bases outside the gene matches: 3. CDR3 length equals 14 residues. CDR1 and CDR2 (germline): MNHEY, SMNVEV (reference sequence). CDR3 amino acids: CASHGLAGADTQYF. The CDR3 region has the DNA TGTGCCAGCCACGGACTAGCGGGGGCAGATACGCAGTATTTT.

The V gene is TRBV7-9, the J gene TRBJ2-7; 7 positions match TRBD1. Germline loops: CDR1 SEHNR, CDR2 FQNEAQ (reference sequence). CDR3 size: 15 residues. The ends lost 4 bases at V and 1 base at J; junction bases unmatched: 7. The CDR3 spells CASSSQGSVSYEQYF. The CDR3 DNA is TGTGCCAGCAGCTCACAGGGGAGTGTTTCCTACGAGCAGTACTTC.

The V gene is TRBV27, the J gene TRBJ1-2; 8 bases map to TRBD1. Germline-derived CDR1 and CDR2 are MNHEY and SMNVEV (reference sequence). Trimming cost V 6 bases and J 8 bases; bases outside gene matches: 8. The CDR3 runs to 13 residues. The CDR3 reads CASSWGQGAGYTF. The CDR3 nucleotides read TGTGCCAGCAGCTGGGGGCAGGGGGCAGGCTACACCTTC.

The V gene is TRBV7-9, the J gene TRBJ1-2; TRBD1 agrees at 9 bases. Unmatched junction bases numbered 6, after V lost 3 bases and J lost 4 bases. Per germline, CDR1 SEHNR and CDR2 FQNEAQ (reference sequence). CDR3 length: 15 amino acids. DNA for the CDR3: TGTGCCAGCAGCTTGGGACAGGGATTTGTCTATGGCTACACCTTC. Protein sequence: CASSLGQGFVYGYTF.

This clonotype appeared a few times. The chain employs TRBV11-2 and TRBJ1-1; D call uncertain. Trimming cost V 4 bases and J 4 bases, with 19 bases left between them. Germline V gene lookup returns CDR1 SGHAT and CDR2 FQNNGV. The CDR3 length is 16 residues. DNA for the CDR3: TGTGCCAGCAGCTACCGACCTCTGACACTTCCCACTGAAGCTTTCTTT. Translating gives CASSYRPLTLPTEAFF.

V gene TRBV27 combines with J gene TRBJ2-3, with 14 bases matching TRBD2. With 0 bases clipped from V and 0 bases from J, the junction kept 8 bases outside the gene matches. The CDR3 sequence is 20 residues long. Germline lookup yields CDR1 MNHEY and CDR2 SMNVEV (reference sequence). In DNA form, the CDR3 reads TGTGCCAGCAGTTTATCGCCGGGACTAGCGGGGGACTCTAGCACAGATACGCAGTATTTT. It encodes CASSLSPGLAGDSSTDTQYF.

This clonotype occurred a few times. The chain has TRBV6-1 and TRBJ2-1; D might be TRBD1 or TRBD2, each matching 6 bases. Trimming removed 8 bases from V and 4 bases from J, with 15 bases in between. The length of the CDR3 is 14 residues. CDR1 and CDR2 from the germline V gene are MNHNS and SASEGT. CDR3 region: CASLKQGRYNEQFF. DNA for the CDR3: TGTGCCAGCTTAAAGCAGGGGAGGTACAATGAGCAGTTCTTC.

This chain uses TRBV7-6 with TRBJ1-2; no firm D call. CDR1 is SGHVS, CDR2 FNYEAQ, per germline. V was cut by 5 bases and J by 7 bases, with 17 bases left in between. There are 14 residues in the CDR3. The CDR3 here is CASSNGGLGGGYTF. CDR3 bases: TGTGCCAGCAGCAATGGAGGCCTCGGAGGTGGCTACACCTTC.

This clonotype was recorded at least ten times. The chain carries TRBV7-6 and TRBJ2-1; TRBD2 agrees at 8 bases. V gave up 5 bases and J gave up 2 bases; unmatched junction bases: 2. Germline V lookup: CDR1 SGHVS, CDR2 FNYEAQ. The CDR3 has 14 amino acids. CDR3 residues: CASSRSGAYNEQFF. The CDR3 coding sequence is TGTGCCAGCAGCCGTAGCGGGGCCTACAATGAGCAGTTCTTC.

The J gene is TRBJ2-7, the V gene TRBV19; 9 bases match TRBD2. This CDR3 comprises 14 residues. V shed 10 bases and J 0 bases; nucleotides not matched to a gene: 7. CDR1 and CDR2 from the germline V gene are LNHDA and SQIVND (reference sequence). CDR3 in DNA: TGTGCCATCACCGAGCGGGGGGCCTCCTACGAGCAGTACGTC. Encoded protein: CAITERGASYEQYV.

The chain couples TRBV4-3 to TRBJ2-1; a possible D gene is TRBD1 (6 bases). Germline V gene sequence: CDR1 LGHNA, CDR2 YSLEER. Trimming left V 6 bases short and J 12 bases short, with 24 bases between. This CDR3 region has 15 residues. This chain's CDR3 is CASSPLRGSASAQFF. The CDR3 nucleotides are TGCGCCAGCAGTCCACTTAGGGGGTCGGCGTCGGCGCAGTTCTTC.

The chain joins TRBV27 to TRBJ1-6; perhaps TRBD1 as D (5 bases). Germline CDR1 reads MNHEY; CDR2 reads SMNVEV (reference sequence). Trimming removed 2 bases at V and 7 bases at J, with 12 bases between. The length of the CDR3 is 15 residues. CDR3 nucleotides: TGTGCCAGCAGTTTACGACAGTCATGGAATTCACCCCTCCACTTT. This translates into CASSLRQSWNSPLHF.

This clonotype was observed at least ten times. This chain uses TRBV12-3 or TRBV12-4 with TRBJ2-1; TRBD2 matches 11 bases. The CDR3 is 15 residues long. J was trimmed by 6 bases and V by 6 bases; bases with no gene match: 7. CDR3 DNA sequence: TGTGCCAGCAGCCTTAGCGGGGGGGGATCCAATGAGCAGTTCTTC. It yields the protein CASSLSGGGSNEQFF.

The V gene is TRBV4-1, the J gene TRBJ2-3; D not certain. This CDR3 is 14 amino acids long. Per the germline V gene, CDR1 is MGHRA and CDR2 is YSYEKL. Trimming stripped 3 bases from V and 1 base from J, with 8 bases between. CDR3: CASSQLGGTDTQYF. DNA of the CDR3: TGCGCCAGCAGCCAGCTTGGAGGCACAGATACGCAGTATTTT.

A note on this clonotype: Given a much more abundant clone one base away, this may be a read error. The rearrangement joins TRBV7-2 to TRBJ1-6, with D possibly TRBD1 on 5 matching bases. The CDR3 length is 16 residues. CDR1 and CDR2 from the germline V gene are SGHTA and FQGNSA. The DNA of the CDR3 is TGTGTCAGCAGCGGCCGGACGGGCAGGGCTATTTCACCCCTCCACTTT. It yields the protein CVSSGRTGRAISPLHF.